This entry concerns a single T cell receptor beta chain. Its antigen remains unknown. Based on clinical symptoms, serum thyroxine and TRAb, thyroid ultrasound and orbital computed tomography, diagnoses were reached. RNA transcripts served as the template for amplifying TCR beta CDR3 regions. During a first-round RT-PCR of the TCR CDR3, the HTBI primer set was used. MiXCR, run by TCRdb on the multiplex PCR reads, gives a single entry per CDR3 protein. This sample has a few hundred thousand distinct CDR3 sequences, with about 45% found just once. This record comes from a study of T cells in Graves' hyperthyroidism and ophthalmopathy. V was clipped by 6 bases and J by 7 bases, with 15 bases between them. CDR1 is SSHAT, CDR2 FNYEAQ, per germline (reference sequence). The CDR3 consists of 13 residues. Study-wide findings and caveats: In the analysis, a 13 V-J model separated ophthalmopathy from stable hyperthyroidism.

The rearrangement joins TRBV7-7 to TRBJ2-5; perhaps TRBD2 as D (6 bases). Sample: peripheral blood or thyroid tissue (not recorded which). The TCR was taken from a woman under 30 with Graves' hyperthyroidism. As DNA, the CDR3 is TGTGCCAGCAGTGCTGTCAGGAGGGGGACCCAGTACTTC. Translated: CASSAVRRGTQYF.